This TCR beta chain was retrieved from a study of PD-L1 blockade in urothelial cancer (dated by TCRdb to the late 2010s). Concerning the study at large: Therapy was started in the mid-2010s for all patients, and atezolizumab 1,200 mg was administered intravenously every 3 weeks. About 90% of the roughly 29 patients were identified as males with urothelial cancer of bladder origin, and a prior smoking history was reported by 18 of 29 patients. An ECOG performance status of 0 or 1 was recorded for the patients, and 0 to 3 prior chemotherapy regimens had been received by the patients. Blood samples were analyzed 3 weeks after the start of treatment (second dose) and 6 weeks after the start of treatment. Blood samples yielded a median of around 130,000 T cells and roughly 83,000 unique TCRs, with median clonality 0.080. An exploratory multi-omic analysis was conducted of the somatic, immune and clinical correlates of response to PD-L1 blockade with atezolizumab in urothelial cancer. TCR sequencing covered pretreatment tumor samples and matched, serially collected peripheral blood taken before and after atezolizumab treatment. Progression-free survival longer than 6 months counted as durable clinical benefit, and TCR features were additionally tested against both progression-free and overall survival. Whole exome sequencing and RNA sequencing of pretreatment tumors were performed alongside TCR sequencing in the same patients. Durable clinical benefit was achieved by nine patients and was not achieved by 20 patients. Pretreatment blood TCR-seq was available for about 28 patients, at least one posttreatment blood collection was obtained for approximately 25 patients, and tumor TCR-seq was available for approximately 25 patients. The investigation overall reported the following: Small sample size (n of about 30) and many exploratory analyses mean the results are intended to be hypothesis-generating. Among patients with durable benefit, tumor-associated TCR clones showed greater expansion in peripheral blood 3 weeks after treatment started (n of about 20, p = 0.022). A pretreatment peripheral blood TCR clonality below the median was linked to improved progression-free and overall survival.

Points on this clone: Its cognate antigen has yet to be identified. Base qualities are not at hand, and no much larger clone is one base apart.

Interpreted using the paper, the time point label stands for: pretreatment peripheral blood. A total of under 35 patients with locally advanced or metastatic urothelial carcinoma, treated at Memorial Sloan Kettering on a trial protocol, made up the cohort. Peripheral blood mononuclear cells were collected pretreatment and during treatment, with between 1 and 8 total time points obtained per patient. The Qiagen DNeasy Blood extraction kit was used to purify genomic DNA from total PBMCs and tumor samples. Collected pretreatment and during treatment, PBMCs were isolated and stored as previously described. Synthetic TCR analog templates were spiked into each PCR so that absolute template abundance could be estimated from read counts. The immunoSEQ assay used bias-controlled V and J gene primers to amplify TCRbeta CDR3 regions from genomic DNA. Rearranged TCRbeta segments were sequenced at approximately 20X coverage. As for how the authors treated the data: Sequencing errors were corrected by clustering and CDR3s were annotated against IMGT to assign V, D and J genes. Downstream analyses used only productive TCRbeta rearrangements, leaving out any out-of-frame or stop-codon sequences. Clonality was calculated as one minus the Shannon entropy normalized by the log of the number of unique productive sequences. Fisher's exact test with Benjamini-Hochberg correction, at a threshold of adjusted p below 0.01, was used to find clones that differed between time points or between blood and tumor. Sourced from immuneACCESS, this table was stored by TCRdb with only in-frame sequences that have V and J called. A share of the clones is absent; for the studies checked, an unresolved V gene accounts for under half, and the remainder has no known explanation. From that table come the V and J calls and clone size; the DNA was used to work out D and trimming. Present in this sample are more than 75,000 clones, less than 90% of which were seen just once. Of the sample, around 2% falls within the top ten clones.

In the germline V gene (reference sequence), CDR1 corresponds to WNHNN and CDR2 to SYGVQD. From its cysteine to its phenylalanine, the CDR3 spans 13 amino acids. Only the CDR3 region is kept as DNA, spanning 39 bases read in frame from base 1. V gives up 9 bases and J gives up 3 bases, and the segment between their germline ends measures 14 bases. This chain joins TRBV10-1 to TRBJ1-2, and possibly TRBD1, on 6 matching bases. Sequencing was performed on PBMCs, taken around atezolizumab (anti-PD-L1) treatment. The sequence derives from a man in his sixties with urothelial cancer. The bases are TGCGCCAGTTCCCGGGGGGCCGACTATGGCTACACCTTC. It translates to CASSRGADYGYTF.